The 8 T cell receptor beta chains listed next were all sequenced from one sample in a study of T cell changes during pregnancy in multiple sclerosis. TCRdb's table, derived via immunoSEQ multiplex PCR, lists solely in-frame clones and lacks some. The sample includes about 83,000 clones, over 90% of them seen just once. This sample comprised peripheral blood, obtained in the second trimester of pregnancy. The receptors originated from a female donor with multiple sclerosis, enrolled in a pregnancy study.

The V gene is TRBV27, the J gene TRBJ2-7; 7 bases agree with TRBD2. V was pared by 7 bases and J by 6 bases, with 18 bases of the junction left unmatched. Germline V gives CDR1 MNHEY, CDR2 SMNVEV (reference sequence). The CDR3 loop spans 16 amino acids. The CDR3 DNA is TGTGCCAGCAAGTTAGACTCCGGGACTATACGAGGCGAGCAGTACTTC. Residues: CASKLDSGTIRGEQYF.

The CDR3 reads CASSGSGKSSYNEQFF. The CDR3 bases are TGTGCCAGCAGCGGTAGCGGGAAGAGCTCCTACAATGAGCAGTTCTTC. This sequence joins TRBV11-2 and TRBJ2-1; 8 bases are shared with TRBD2. The CDR3 extends over 16 amino acids. Germline-derived CDR1 and CDR2 are SGHAT and FQNNGV. Germline trimming cut 5 bases from V and 0 bases from J; bases unmatched to any gene: 6.

This sequence joins TRBV5-1 and TRBJ1-4, with D tentatively TRBD1 (6 bases). Per the germline V gene, CDR1 is SGHRS and CDR2 is YFSETQ. CDR3 length equals 15 residues. V lost 4 bases and J 7 bases, leaving 17 bases between the germline ends. CDR3 sequence: CASSETGSVIEKLFF. The CDR3 DNA is TGCGCCAGCAGCGAAACAGGGAGTGTTATTGAAAAACTGTTTTTT.

The rearrangement joins TRBV4-1 to TRBJ1-1, with TRBD1 identical over 9 bases. The CDR3 has 14 residues. V dropped 4 bases and J dropped 5; count of bases not matched to a gene: 5. CDR1 and CDR2 (germline): MGHRA, YSYEKL. The CDR3 bases are TGCGCCAGCAGCCCTCGACAGGGGGGAACTGAAGCTTTCTTT. This translates into CASSPRQGGTEAFF.

V is TRBV19 and J is TRBJ2-7; a weak D match, TRBD1 (5 bases). This CDR3 is built from 13 residues. The V end was cut by 4 bases, the J end by 6 bases, with 13 bases between. Germline V gene data show CDR1 as LNHDA and CDR2 as SQIVND (reference sequence). The DNA of the CDR3 is TGTGCCAGTAGTACAAACCAGGGATCCGAGCAGTACTTC. Its translation: CASSTNQGSEQYF.

This chain joins TRBV11-1 and TRBJ2-7; no clear D gene. V was clipped by 1 base and J by 1 base, with 11 bases between them. Germline-derived CDR1 and CDR2 are SGHAT and FQDESV (reference sequence). The CDR3 contains 15 residues. The chain's CDR3 is CASSLDIRQSYEQYF. The DNA of the CDR3 is TGTGCCAGCAGCTTAGACATCAGGCAGTCCTACGAGCAGTACTTC.

This clone was observed a single time. The rearrangement links TRBV6-6 to TRBJ2-4; maybe TRBD1 (6 bases). The CDR3 is 16 amino acids. Trimming left V 2 bases short and J 1 base short, with 12 bases between. Germline V gene data show CDR1 as MNHNY and CDR2 as SVGAGI (reference sequence). CDR3 protein: CASSYGGGEAKNIQYF. The DNA for the CDR3 is TGTGCCAGCAGTTACGGGGGCGGCGAGGCCAAAAACATTCAGTACTTC.

The chain joins TRBV28 to TRBJ1-4; D is unclear. Between the trimmed V and J ends, which lost 8 bases and 3 bases, there was a span of 19 bases. The CDR3 is made up of 16 amino acids. In germline, CDR1 is MDHEN, CDR2 SYDVKM. Here the CDR3 DNA reads TGTGCCAGCCTCCCATCCACTTTTGTAGCTAATGAAAAACTGTTTTTT. Translated, it gives CASLPSTFVANEKLFF.